A single sample gave rise to the 3 T cell receptor beta chains below, sequenced in a study of lymphopenia after photon versus proton radiotherapy. Method: immunoSEQ multiplex PCR; TCRdb's copy keeps in-frame clones and lacks some. The top ten clones hold around 2.2% of a sample with 55,000 to 85,000 clones, around 90% of them seen once. Material: peripheral blood, obtained from a patient treated with photon-based radiotherapy. These receptors were obtained from a woman in her thirties or forties with cholangiocarcinoma.

The V call is TRBV28, the J call TRBJ1-2; a possible D gene is TRBD1 (6 bases). Germline loops: CDR1 MDHEN, CDR2 SYDVKM. This CDR3 is 12 amino acids long. V lost 5 bases, J lost 6 bases, and 10 bases lay in between. The CDR3 reads CASSPPGDGYTF. CDR3 DNA sequence: TGTGCCAGCAGTCCCCCAGGGGATGGCTACACCTTC.

This rearrangement joins TRBV10-3 to TRBJ1-5; D gene ambiguous. The CDR3 has 16 residues. Germline V gene sequence: CDR1 ENHRY, CDR2 SYGVKD. Trimming cost V 0 bases and J 0 bases, with 9 bases left between them. The CDR3 region has the DNA TGTGCCATCAGTGAGTCGGCGGGAAGTAGCAATCAGCCCCAGCATTTT. Translated, it gives CAISESAGSSNQPQHF.

The V gene is TRBV5-6, the J gene TRBJ2-7; 8 nucleotides line up with TRBD1. The CDR3 totals 15 residues. Germline CDR1 and CDR2: SGHDT and YYEEEE. With 3 bases clipped from V and 2 bases from J, the junction kept 7 bases outside the gene matches. CDR3 sequence (DNA): TGTGCCAGCAGCTCCCGGACAGGGAATACCTACGAGCAGTACTTC. Residues: CASSSRTGNTYEQYF.